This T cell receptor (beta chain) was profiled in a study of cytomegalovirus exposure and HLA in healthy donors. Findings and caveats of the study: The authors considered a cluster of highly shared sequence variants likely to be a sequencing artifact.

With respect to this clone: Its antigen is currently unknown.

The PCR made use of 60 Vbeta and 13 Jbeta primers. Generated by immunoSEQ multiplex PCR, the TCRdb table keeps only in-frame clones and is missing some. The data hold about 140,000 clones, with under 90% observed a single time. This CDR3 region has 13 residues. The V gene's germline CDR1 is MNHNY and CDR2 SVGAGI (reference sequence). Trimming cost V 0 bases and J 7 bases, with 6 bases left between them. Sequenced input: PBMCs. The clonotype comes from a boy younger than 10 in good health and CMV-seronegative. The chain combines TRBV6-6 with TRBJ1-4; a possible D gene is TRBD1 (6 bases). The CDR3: CASSYSTGEKLFF. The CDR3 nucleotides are TGTGCCAGCAGTTACTCGACAGGTGAAAAACTGTTTTTT.